This TCR beta chain was captured by sequencing in a study of CD8 T cells in ankylosing spondylitis. Whole-study findings and limits: Disease-linked clones displayed a CD8+ phenotype and appeared relatively rarely in peripheral blood. Disease-associated clones were reportedly significantly overrepresented in matched ankylosing spondylitis synovial fluid. A TCR beta motif made of about 8 highly homologous variants seemed typical of ankylosing spondylitis blood.

Germline V gene sequence: CDR1 SEHNR, CDR2 FQNEAQ (reference sequence). V gave up 1 base and J gave up 0 bases; unmatched junction bases: 1. CDR3 size: 15 residues. By quantitative 5'-RACE with molecular barcodes, the TCR beta libraries were made. TCRdb used MiXCR to reprocess the 5' RACE reads, holding one entry per CDR3 protein. The table records about 340,000 distinct CDR3 sequences, under 8.5% of them present only once. In this sample, this clonotype turned up a few times. Antigen specificity is unknown. Specimen: blood, either unsorted or a sorted T cell fraction (not recorded which). The TCR comes from a male donor with ankylosing spondylitis. The gene calls are TRBV7-9 and TRBJ2-7, with 9 bases that match TRBD2. CDR3 amino acids: CASSLGTSASYEQYF. CDR3 bases: TGTGCCAGCAGCTTAGGGACTAGCGCCTCCTACGAGCAGTACTTC.